The 22 T cell receptor beta chains presented below share a single source sample, sequenced in a study of regulatory T cells in long-lasting Graves disease (dated by TCRdb to about 2021). The time point label, read with the paper, signifies: newly diagnosed GD, antithyroid drugs for less than 3 months. For both TCR sequencing and RNA sequencing, RNA was extracted from PBMCs in TRIzol. Library generation was performed with multiplex PCR. TCRdb shows the sequencer as Illumina HiSeq 4000. CDR3 regions were amplified by Arm-PCR with iRepertoire HTBI primers to construct TCR beta libraries. TCRdb cleaned the public reads at Q25 with fastp, built clones with MiXCR and kept in-frame beta chains. Duplicate CDR3 protein sequences are folded into a single record with the most common DNA and genes. A total of some 600,000 distinct CDR3 sequences appear in this sample, about 15% of them only once. The leading ten clones occupy around 12% of the sample.

The data also belong to a second study, concerning T cells in Graves' hyperthyroidism and ophthalmopathy.

This material consisted of peripheral blood mononuclear cells (PBMCs), taken at new diagnosis, from a patient treated with antithyroid drugs. These receptors all come from a man between 18 and 29 years old with Graves disease. Donor details come from another sample of the same person, matched by shared clones.

This clonotype was seen repeatedly, ten times or more. The CDR3: CSVPDGLYLTDTQYF. CDR3 bases: TGCAGTGTTCCCGATGGACTGTACCTCACAGATACGCAGTATTTT. The J gene is TRBJ2-3, the V gene TRBV20-1; D is possibly TRBD2 (5 bases). Per germline, CDR1 DFQATT and CDR2 SNEGSKA (reference sequence). Between the trimmed V and J ends, which lost 7 bases and 2 bases, there was a span of 19 bases. This CDR3 is built from 15 residues.

This clonotype showed up just a few times. The CDR3 nucleotides read TGTGCCAGCAGTTTACAAGGGCCCCAACAGCTCGAGCAGTACTTC. It encodes CASSLQGPQQLEQYF. The chain combines TRBV27 with TRBJ2-7; no definite D call. Trimming pared 2 bases from V and 6 bases from J, leaving 17 bases between. Germline V gene data show CDR1 as MNHEY and CDR2 as SMNVEV (reference sequence). This CDR3 has 15 amino acids.

A few counts support this clonotype. J is TRBJ2-2 and V is TRBV30, with D perhaps TRBD1 (5 bases). The CDR3 is made up of 13 amino acids. Germline CDR1 and CDR2: GTSNPN and SVGIG (reference sequence). V was pared by 3 bases and J by 0 bases, with 5 bases between. This CDR3 is CAWRQANTGELFF. DNA for the CDR3: TGTGCCTGGAGACAGGCGAACACCGGGGAGCTGTTTTTT.

This clonotype has only a few counts. V is TRBV13 and J is TRBJ2-5; TRBD1 matches at 9 bases. This CDR3 has 15 residues. CDR1 is PRHDT, CDR2 FYEKMQ, per germline (reference sequence). V gave up 2 bases and J gave up 1 base; unmatched junction bases: 2. The CDR3 DNA follows: TGTGCCAGCAGCTTAACAGGGGGCTTCCAAGAGACCCAGTACTTC. Translated: CASSLTGGFQETQYF. Together with reference TRBV13 and TRBJ2-5, the CDR3 gives the full variable domain: AAGVIQSPRHLIKEKRETATLKCYPIPRHDTVYWYQQGPGQDPQFLISFYEKMQSDKGSIPDRFSAQQFSDYHSELNMSSLELGDSALYFCASSLTGGFQETQYFGPGTRLLVL.

Here the CDR3 reads CASSLTQKREMSGANVLTF. The CDR3 nucleotides read TGCGCCAGCAGCTTGACCCAGAAGCGGGAGATGTCTGGGGCCAACGTCCTGACTTTC. The rearrangement uses TRBV5-1 and TRBJ2-6; 8 bases fit TRBD2. The CDR3 extends over 19 amino acids. V trimming: 1 base; J trimming: 1 base; junction bases outside the gene matches: 10. Germline assignment: CDR1 SGHRS and CDR2 YFSETQ. Full variable domain (remainder filled in from reference TRBV5-1 and TRBJ2-6): KAGVTQTPRYLIKTRGQQVTLSCSPISGHRSVSWYQQTPGQGLQFLFEYFSETQRNKGNFPGRFSGRQFSNSRSEMNVSTLELGDSALYLCASSLTQKREMSGANVLTFGAGSRLTVL.

This clonotype was seen ten or more times. This sequence joins TRBV7-9 and TRBJ2-7, with D uncertain. The CDR3 sequence is 12 residues long. Germline V CDR1 and CDR2: SEHNR, FQNEAQ (reference sequence). V was pared by 5 bases and J by 2 bases, with 7 bases between. In nucleotides, the CDR3 is TGTGCCAGCAGCCGACAACCCTACGAGCAGTACTTC. Its protein is CASSRQPYEQYF.

In its sample, this clonotype was seen a few times. V gene TRBV4-1 combines with J gene TRBJ2-5; the match to TRBD2 covers 14 bases. Germline trimming cut 3 bases from V and 7 bases from J; bases unmatched to any gene: 19. Germline V gives CDR1 MGHRA, CDR2 YSYEKL. The CDR3 is made up of 20 amino acids. The chain's CDR3 is CASSQTRRLAGGVNAGTQYF. The CDR3 DNA follows: TGCGCCAGCAGCCAGACCCGGAGACTAGCGGGAGGGGTAAACGCCGGGACCCAGTACTTC.

Of note for this clonotype: One base away lies a much larger clone, so this may be a sequencing read error. The chain is built from TRBV18 and TRBJ2-1, with TRBD1 identical over 7 bases. From germline, CDR1 is KGHSH and CDR2 LQKENI. This CDR3 region has 15 residues. V lost 2 bases to trimming and J lost 7 bases; unmatched junction nucleotides: 8. The CDR3 loop is CASSPTGDPRNEQFF. The CDR3, as DNA: TGTGCCAGCTCACCAACAGGGGACCCACGGAATGAGCAGTTCTTC.

The table lists this clonotype with many counts. V and J are TRBV7-3 and TRBJ2-7, with 14 bases identical to TRBD2. This CDR3 is 18 amino acids long. J lost 7 bases, V lost 5 bases, and 16 bases had no gene match. Germline values: CDR1 SGHTA, CDR2 FQGTGA. In DNA form, the CDR3 reads TGTGCCAGCAGCCCCCTTCCAACAGGACTAGCGGGAGGTGGGGAGCAGTACTTC. As protein: CASSPLPTGLAGGGEQYF.

The gene calls are TRBV29-1 and TRBJ2-1; 10 nucleotides match TRBD1. The CDR3 consists of 14 residues. CDR1 is SQVTM, CDR2 ANQGSEA, per germline. After removal of 2 bases from V and 4 bases from J, the junction contained 2 bases not matched to a gene. In DNA, the CDR3 is TGCAGCGTTGAAACGGACAGGGGGTACAATGAGCAGTTCTTC. Amino acid sequence: CSVETDRGYNEQFF.

The table lists this clonotype with a few counts. The chain uses TRBV5-1 and TRBJ2-5; D gene uncertain. Trimming pared 0 bases from V and 4 bases from J, leaving 13 bases between. Germline V gene lookup returns CDR1 SGHRS and CDR2 YFSETQ. CDR3 size: 15 residues. CDR3 loop: CASSLVDATPETQYF. The CDR3 DNA sequence: TGCGCCAGCAGCTTGGTCGACGCGACGCCAGAGACCCAGTACTTC.

Many counts were recorded for this clonotype. The genes are TRBV12-3 or TRBV12-4 and TRBJ1-1; D gene ambiguous. Trimming took off 8 bases at V and 8 bases at J, with 18 bases between the two ends. The CDR3 spans 13 residues. Here the CDR3 DNA reads TGTGCCAGCGGTGGCTTGAGTCCTGCCGAAGCTTTCTTT. Translating it yields CASGGLSPAEAFF.

This clonotype was detected ten times or more. This chain links TRBV20-1 with TRBJ2-7; 9 bases are a match to TRBD2. The CDR3 is 16 amino acids. Germline CDR1 is DFQATT and CDR2 is SNEGSKA (reference sequence). After removal of 5 bases from V and 3 bases from J, the junction contained 14 bases not matched to a gene. The CDR3 coding sequence is TGCAGTGCTGCCGGGACTAGCAGGAGCCAGGGCTACGAGCAGTACTTC. Amino acids: CSAAGTSRSQGYEQYF.

This clonotype was observed a few times. The chain combines TRBV12-3 or TRBV12-4 with TRBJ1-1; weak D call: TRBD1 (6 bases). Trimming stripped 3 bases from V and 4 bases from J, with 12 bases between. The CDR3 is 14 residues long. The DNA of the CDR3 is TGTGCCAGCAGTTTCGGGCAGGGGCTCACTGAAGCTTTCTTT. It is translated as CASSFGQGLTEAFF.

V and J are TRBV7-9 and TRBJ2-1; 9 bases are shared with TRBD2. The J call may be faulty, since TRBJ2-5 better matches the DNA end. The CDR3 totals 16 residues. Germline V CDR1 and CDR2: SEHNR, FQNEAQ (reference sequence). The CDR3 nucleotides are TGTGCCAGCAGCCTGCTTGCGGGGGGGGATCAAGAGACCCAGTACTTC. Protein: CASSLLAGGDQETQYF.

This clonotype was counted only a few times. The V call is TRBV19, the J call TRBJ2-6; D is undetermined. In germline, CDR1 is LNHDA, CDR2 SQIVND (reference sequence). This CDR3 spans 15 amino acids. Between the trimmed V and J ends, which lost 2 bases and 1 base, there was a span of 6 bases. The DNA of the CDR3 is TGTGCCAGTAGTATAAGGAAATCTGGGGCCAACGTCCTGACTTTC. Its protein is CASSIRKSGANVLTF. The complete variable domain, with remaining parts taken from reference TRBV19 and TRBJ2-6, reads DGGITQSPKYLFRKEGQNVTLSCEQNLNHDAMYWYRQDPGQGLRLIYYSQIVNDFQKGDIAEGYSVSREKKESFPLTVTSAQKNPTAFYLCASSIRKSGANVLTFGAGSRLTVL.

The rearrangement joins TRBV9 to TRBJ2-3; TRBD2 matches at 12 bases. Germline V gene data show CDR1 as SGDLS and CDR2 as YYNGEE. The CDR3 is 16 residues long. The J segment lost 1 base and the V segment lost 3 bases, leaving 3 bases of the junction unmatched. The CDR3 sequence is CASSASSGRGTDTQYF. CDR3 DNA sequence: TGTGCCAGCAGCGCCTCTAGCGGGAGGGGCACAGATACGCAGTATTTT. The whole variable domain, filled in from reference TRBV9 and TRBJ2-3, reads DSGVTQTPKHLITATGQRVTLRCSPRSGDLSVYWYQQSLDQGLQFLIQYYNGEERAKGNILERFSAQQFPDLHSELNLSSLELGDSALYFCASSASSGRGTDTQYFGPGTRLTVL.

This clonotype was observed a few times. This chain joins TRBV28 and TRBJ1-5, with TRBD1 identical over 8 bases. The CDR3 runs 14 residues. The germline gives CDR1 MDHEN, CDR2 SYDVKM. V shed 10 bases, J shed 5 bases, and the junction held 10 bases outside the gene matches. Here the CDR3 DNA reads TGTGCCACCGCACGGGACAGGCGTTATCAGCCCCAGCATTTT. It codes for CATARDRRYQPQHF. The full variable domain, its missing parts supplied by reference TRBV28 and TRBJ1-5, is DVKVTQSSRYLVKRTGEKVFLECVQDMDHENMFWYRQDPGLGLRLIYFSYDVKMKEKGDIPEGYSVSREKKERFSLILESASTNQTSMYLCATARDRRYQPQHFGDGTRLSIL.

This clonotype has ten or more counts. The CDR3 region has the DNA TGCAGTCCCTGGGATCTCGGCACTGAAGCTTTCTTT. This codes for CSPWDLGTEAFF. This chain links TRBV20-1 with TRBJ1-1; D is unresolved. The CDR3 sequence is 12 residues long. Germline assignment: CDR1 DFQATT and CDR2 SNEGSKA (reference sequence). V was clipped by 8 bases and J by 4 bases, with 14 bases between them.

This clonotype was observed a few times. The chain couples TRBV24-1 to TRBJ2-1, with 13 positions matching TRBD2. This CDR3 region has 17 residues. V lost 4 bases, J lost 7 bases, and 9 bases stayed unmatched. The germline V gene has CDR1 KGHDR and CDR2 SFDVKD. The CDR3 DNA reads as TGTGCCACCAGTGACCCCCGGGGACTAGCGGGATCGAATGAGCAGTTCTTC. Translating gives CATSDPRGLAGSNEQFF.

The V and J genes are TRBV5-1 and TRBJ2-5, with D perhaps assigned TRBD1 or TRBD2 (6 bases each). The CDR3 is 13 amino acids. The V gene's germline CDR1 is SGHRS and CDR2 YFSETQ. V dropped 7 bases and J dropped 0 bases, with 10 bases sitting between them. DNA of the CDR3: TGCGCCAGCCGAAGGGGGGACCAAGAGACCCAGTACTTC. Translating gives CASRRGDQETQYF. The complete variable domain, with remaining parts taken from reference TRBV5-1 and TRBJ2-5, reads KAGVTQTPRYLIKTRGQQVTLSCSPISGHRSVSWYQQTPGQGLQFLFEYFSETQRNKGNFPGRFSGRQFSNSRSEMNVSTLELGDSALYLCASRRGDQETQYFGPGTRLLVL.

This clonotype occurred many times. This chain uses TRBV7-8 with TRBJ2-5; possibly TRBD1 for D (5 bases). With 3 bases removed from V and 5 bases from J, the gap between germline ends came to 16 bases. Germline V CDR1 and CDR2: SGHVS, FQNEAQ. The CDR3 runs to 15 residues. CDR3 bases: TGTGCCAGCAGCTTCTCAATCAGGCAGGGTGAGACCCAGTACTTC. This encodes CASSFSIRQGETQYF.